One sample yielded the 6 T cell receptor beta chains listed below, sequenced in a study of T cell clusters in autoimmune cytopenias. TRB was amplified by touch-down multiplex PCR, primer pools A and B combined. TCRdb re-analyzed the multiplex PCR reads; it lists each CDR3 protein once, without DNA. The sample includes about 8,100 distinct CDR3 sequences. Some 40,000 genome equivalents of blood DNA were amplified for TRB. Sequencing input: peripheral blood. The source of these receptors is a human donor with an autoimmune cytopenia or autoimmune hepatitis (not recorded which).

This clonotype is medium-sized (0.01 to 0.1%) by frequency. The V and J genes are TRBV27 and TRBJ1-5; without DNA, the TCRdb call of TRBD1 cannot be checked. In germline, CDR1 is MNHEY, CDR2 SMNVEV (reference sequence). The CDR3 is 15 residues long. The CDR3: CASSSLRDRDQPQHF.

In terms of frequency, this clonotype is medium-sized. The CDR3 sequence: CASSFGIHYEQYF. The gene calls are TRBV19 and TRBJ2-7. Germline loops: CDR1 LNHDA, CDR2 SQIVND (reference sequence). There are 13 residues in the CDR3.

This chain joins TRBV12-3 or TRBV12-4 and TRBJ2-3; TCRdb's D gene call, TRBD2, goes unchecked for lack of DNA. The CDR3 totals 16 residues. The CDR3 sequence is CASSQPSGGAADTQYF.

This clonotype registers medium-sized by frequency. J is TRBJ2-7 and V is TRBV7-2. The CDR3 is 12 residues long. Germline V gene lookup returns CDR1 SGHTA and CDR2 FQGNSA. CDR3 residues: CASSPTTYEQYF.

This clonotype is deemed medium-sized (0.01 to 0.1%) by its frequency. The chain uses TRBV30 and TRBJ2-5; TCRdb names TRBD2, which stays unverified in the absence of DNA. CDR3 length: 13 residues. Germline CDR1 reads GTSNPN; CDR2 reads SVGIG (reference sequence). The CDR3 reads CAWGVTSVETQYF.

V usage is TRBV12-3 or TRBV12-4 and J usage is TRBJ2-1. This CDR3 has 14 amino acids. CDR3 in amino acids: CASSPFRVANEQFF.